The next 5 T cell receptor beta chains were all read from a single sample in a study of T cell changes during pregnancy in multiple sclerosis. The table came from immunoSEQ multiplex PCR; TCRdb's copy has only in-frame clones and leaves some out. This table has 85,000 to 100,000 clones, 80% to 95% appearing once. The sequencing here drew on peripheral blood, taken after pregnancy. The receptors stem from a female donor with multiple sclerosis, enrolled in a pregnancy study.

The chain joins TRBV9 to TRBJ2-3, with 9 positions matching TRBD2. CDR3 length: 15 residues. Losses at the gene ends were 6 bases for V and 4 bases for J; bases not matched to a gene: 9. Looked up from germline, CDR1 is SGDLS and CDR2 is YYNGEE. CDR3: CASTVSGSPADTQYF. As DNA, the CDR3 is TGTGCCAGCACCGTTAGCGGGAGTCCAGCAGATACGCAGTATTTT.

The chain recombines TRBV30 with TRBJ1-3; possibly TRBD1 for D (6 bases). V was cut by 3 bases and J by 7 bases, with 13 bases left in between. CDR1 GTSNPN and CDR2 SVGIG come from the germline V gene (reference sequence). The CDR3 consists of 13 residues. The CDR3, as DNA: TGTGCCTGGAGCCAGGGGATGAGGAACACCATATATTTT. It codes for CAWSQGMRNTIYF. The whole variable domain, remainder taken from reference TRBV30 and TRBJ1-3, is SQTIHQWPATLVQPVGSPLSLECTVEGTSNPNLYWYRQAAGRGLQLLFYSVGIGQISSEVPQNLSASRPQDRQFILSSKKLLLSDSGFYLCAWSQGMRNTIYFGEGSWLTVV.

V and J are TRBV5-8 and TRBJ1-4; 10 bases map to TRBD1. From germline, CDR1 is SGHTS and CDR2 YDEGEE. CDR3 length: 15 residues. V gave up 0 bases and J gave up 7 bases; unmatched junction bases: 3. This CDR3 is CASSLAGTGAEKLFF. The CDR3 DNA sequence: TGTGCCAGCAGCTTGGCAGGGACAGGGGCTGAAAAACTGTTTTTT.

The chain links TRBV27 to TRBJ2-3; TRBD2 is a possible D gene (5 bases). Trimming removed 1 base from V and 5 bases from J, with 7 bases in between. The CDR3 extends over 13 amino acids. Germline loops: CDR1 MNHEY, CDR2 SMNVEV (reference sequence). The CDR3 sequence: CASSLFGGDTQYF. In DNA form, the CDR3 reads TGTGCCAGCAGTTTATTTGGAGGAGATACGCAGTATTTT.

This clone was recorded only once. This chain uses TRBV4-2 with TRBJ2-1, with D possibly matching TRBD2 (6 bases). The CDR3 runs to 18 residues. Trimming removed 1 base from V and 7 bases from J, with 23 bases in between. The V gene's germline CDR1 is LGHNA and CDR2 YNFKEQ. The CDR3 DNA sequence: TGTGCCAGCAGCCAAGTCGTTAGAGGCCGACTAGACGGGAATGAGCAGTTCTTC. Translation: CASSQVVRGRLDGNEQFF.